The clone carrying this T cell receptor beta chain has a single count. The antigen is undetermined. The sort gate was single viable CD3+CD4+CD8-CD45RO+ cells for memory CD4+ T cells. The data belong to a study of memory CD4+ T cells and cytomegalovirus serostatus. Study background: Healthy Belgian adult donors included about 10 CMV-positive and about two dozen CMV-negative people. General study findings and limits: CMV serostatus prediction reached median AUC roughly 0.95, or 0.91 with US-trained model.

TCRdb's table, derived via immunoSEQ multiplex PCR, lists solely in-frame clones and lacks some. The sample contains just under 95,000 clones, about four fifths of which appear only once. This CDR3 contains 15 residues. V trimming: 5 bases; J trimming: 1 base; junction bases outside the gene matches: 5. Germline V gene sequence: CDR1 SGHTA, CDR2 FQGNSA. This rearrangement joins TRBV7-2 to TRBJ1-5, with 7 bases identical to TRBD1. Sequencing input: memory CD4+ T cells from blood. This TCR was sampled from an adult in good health and CMV-seropositive. This CDR3 reads CASSPKQGSNQPQHF. The CDR3 DNA follows: TGTGCCAGCAGCCCAAAACAGGGGAGCAATCAGCCCCAGCATTTT.